These 4 T cell receptor beta chains came from one sample sequenced in a study of post-analysis software for immune sequencing data. Study-level results: TRBV5-6, TRBV5-1 and TRBV20-1 were among several TRBV segments more frequent in patients than controls.

Antigens for these TCRs are unknown. Presence of unique molecular identifiers characterized the TCR beta cDNA libraries. TCRdb analysed the PCR reads with MiXCR anew, one entry per CDR3 protein. The table lists roughly 620,000 distinct CDR3 sequences, roughly 40% of them singletons, with over 1.5% in the top ten. Sequences were obtained from blood. The receptors shown here come from a girl between 10 and 17 years old with multiple sclerosis.

This clonotype was recorded at least ten times. The V and J genes are TRBV11-2 and TRBJ2-1; 11 positions agree with TRBD1. V was pared by 5 bases and J by 10 bases, with 10 bases of the junction left unmatched. Germline CDR1 reads SGHAT; CDR2 reads FQNNGV. The CDR3 length is 15 residues. The CDR3 loop is CASSQPGQGVNEQFF. CDR3 coding DNA: TGTGCCAGCAGCCAGCCGGGACAGGGGGTTAACGAGCAGTTCTTC.

This clonotype was found a few times. At one end the junction does not follow the germline gene, possibly because of a read error. The chain uses TRBV7-6 and TRBJ2-1; TRBD1 might be the D (6 bases). There are 14 residues in the CDR3. Germline V lookup: CDR1 SGHVS, CDR2 FNYEAQ. The chain's CDR3 is CASSLRDIYNEQFF. The DNA for the CDR3 is TGCGCCAGCAGCTTACGGGACATCTACAATGAGCAGTTCTTC.

This rearrangement joins TRBV4-2 to TRBJ2-1, with D tentatively TRBD1 (6 bases). Per the germline V gene, CDR1 is LGHNA and CDR2 is YNFKEQ. The length of the CDR3 is 14 residues. Trimming removed 6 bases from V and 9 bases from J, with 18 bases in between. DNA for the CDR3: TGTGCCAGCAGACCAGGCCCAGGGGCGACTGAGCAGTTCTTC. Protein product: CASRPGPGATEQFF.

This clonotype showed up just a few times. The rearrangement uses TRBV12-3 or TRBV12-4 and TRBJ1-2; TRBD1 matches at 7 bases. V lost 6 bases, J lost 8 bases, and 9 bases stayed unmatched. The CDR3 length is 13 residues. CDR3 protein: CASSTTGKGGYTF. The CDR3 coding sequence is TGTGCCAGCAGCACGACAGGGAAGGGCGGCTACACCTTC.